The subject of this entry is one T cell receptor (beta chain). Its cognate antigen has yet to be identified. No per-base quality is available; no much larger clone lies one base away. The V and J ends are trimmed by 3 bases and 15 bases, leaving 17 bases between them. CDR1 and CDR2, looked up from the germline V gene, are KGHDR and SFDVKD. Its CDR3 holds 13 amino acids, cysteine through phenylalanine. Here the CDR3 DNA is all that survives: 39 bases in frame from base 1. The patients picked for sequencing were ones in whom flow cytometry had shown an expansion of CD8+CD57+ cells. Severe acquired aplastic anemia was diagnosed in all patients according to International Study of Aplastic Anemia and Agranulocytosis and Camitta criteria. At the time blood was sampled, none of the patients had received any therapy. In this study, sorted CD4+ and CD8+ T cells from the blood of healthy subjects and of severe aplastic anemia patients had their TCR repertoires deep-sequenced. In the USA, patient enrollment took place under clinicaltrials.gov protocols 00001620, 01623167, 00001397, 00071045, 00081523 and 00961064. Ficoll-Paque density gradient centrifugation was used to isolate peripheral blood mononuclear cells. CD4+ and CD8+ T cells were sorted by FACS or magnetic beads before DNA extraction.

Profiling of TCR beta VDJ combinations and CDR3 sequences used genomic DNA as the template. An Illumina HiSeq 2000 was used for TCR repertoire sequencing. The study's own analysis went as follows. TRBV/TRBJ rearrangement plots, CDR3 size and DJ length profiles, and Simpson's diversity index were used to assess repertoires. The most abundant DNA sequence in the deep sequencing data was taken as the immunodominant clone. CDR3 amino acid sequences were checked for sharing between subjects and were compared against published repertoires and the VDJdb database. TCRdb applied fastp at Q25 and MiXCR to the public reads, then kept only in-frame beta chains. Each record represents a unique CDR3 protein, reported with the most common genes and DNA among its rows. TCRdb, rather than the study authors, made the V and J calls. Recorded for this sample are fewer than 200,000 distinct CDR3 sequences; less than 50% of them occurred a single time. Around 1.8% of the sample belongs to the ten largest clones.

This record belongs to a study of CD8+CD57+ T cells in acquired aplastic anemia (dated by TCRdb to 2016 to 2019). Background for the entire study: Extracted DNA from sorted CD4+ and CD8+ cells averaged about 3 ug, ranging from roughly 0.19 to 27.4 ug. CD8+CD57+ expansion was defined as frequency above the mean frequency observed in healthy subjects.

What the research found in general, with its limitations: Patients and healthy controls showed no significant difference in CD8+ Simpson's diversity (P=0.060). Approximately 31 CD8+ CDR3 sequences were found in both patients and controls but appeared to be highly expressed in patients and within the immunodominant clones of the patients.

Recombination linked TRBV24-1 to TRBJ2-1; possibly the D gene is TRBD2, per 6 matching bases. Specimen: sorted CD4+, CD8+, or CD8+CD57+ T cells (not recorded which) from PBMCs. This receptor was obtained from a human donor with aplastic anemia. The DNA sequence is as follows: TGTGCCACCAGTGATCAACGGGAGCCGGTATCGTTCTTC. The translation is CATSDQREPVSFF.